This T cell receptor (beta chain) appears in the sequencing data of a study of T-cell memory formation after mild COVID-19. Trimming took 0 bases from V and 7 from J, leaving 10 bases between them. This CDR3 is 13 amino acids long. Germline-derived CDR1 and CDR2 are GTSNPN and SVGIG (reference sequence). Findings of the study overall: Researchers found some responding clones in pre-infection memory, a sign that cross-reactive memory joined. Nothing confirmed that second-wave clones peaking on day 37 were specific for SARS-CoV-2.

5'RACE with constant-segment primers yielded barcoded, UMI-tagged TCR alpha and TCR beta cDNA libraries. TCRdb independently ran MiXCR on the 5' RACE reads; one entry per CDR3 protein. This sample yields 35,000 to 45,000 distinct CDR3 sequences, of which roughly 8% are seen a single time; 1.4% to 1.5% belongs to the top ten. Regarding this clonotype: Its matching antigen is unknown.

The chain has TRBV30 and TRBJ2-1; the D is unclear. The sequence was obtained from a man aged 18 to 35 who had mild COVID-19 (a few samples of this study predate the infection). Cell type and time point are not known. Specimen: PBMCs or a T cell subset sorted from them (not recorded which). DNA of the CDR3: TGTGCCTGGAGTGTACTGTCGGGTAATGAGCAGTTCTTC. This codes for CAWSVLSGNEQFF.